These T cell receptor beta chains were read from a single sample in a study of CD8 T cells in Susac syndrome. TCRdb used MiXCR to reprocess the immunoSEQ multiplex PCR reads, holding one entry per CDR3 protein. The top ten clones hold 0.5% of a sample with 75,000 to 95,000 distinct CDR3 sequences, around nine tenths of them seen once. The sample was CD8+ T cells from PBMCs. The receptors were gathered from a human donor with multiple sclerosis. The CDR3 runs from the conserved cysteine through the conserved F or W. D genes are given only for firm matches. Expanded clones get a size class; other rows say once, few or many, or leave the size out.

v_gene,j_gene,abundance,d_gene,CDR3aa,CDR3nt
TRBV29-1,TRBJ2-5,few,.,CSGAEETQYF,TGCAGCGGGGCGGAGGAGACCCAGTACTTC
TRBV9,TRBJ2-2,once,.,CASGPRAASSTGELFF,TGTGCCAGCGGACCTCGAGCGGCTTCGAGCACCGGGGAGCTGTTTTTT
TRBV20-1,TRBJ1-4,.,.,CSAPKGVTNEKLFF,TGCAGTGCGCCCAAGGGGGTCACCAATGAAAAACTGTTTTTT
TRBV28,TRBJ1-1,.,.,CASSLTTNTEAFF,TGTGCCAGCAGTTTAACTACGAACACTGAAGCTTTCTTT
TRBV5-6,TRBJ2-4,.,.,CASSSWGGNIQYF,TGTGCCAGCAGCTCCTGGGGAGGAAACATTCAGTACTTC
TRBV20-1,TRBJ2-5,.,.,CSARRDPRETQYF,TGCAGTGCTCGCCGGGACCCCCGAGAGACCCAGTACTTC
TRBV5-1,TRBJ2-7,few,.,CASSRRRGSSYEQYF,TGCGCCAGCAGCCGGAGAAGGGGGAGCTCCTACGAGCAGTACTTC
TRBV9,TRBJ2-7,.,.,CASSVEEKPYEQYF,TGTGCCAGCAGCGTTGAAGAGAAGCCCTACGAGCAGTACTTC
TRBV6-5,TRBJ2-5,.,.,CASSYNVGEETQYF,TGTGCCAGCAGTTATAACGTAGGGGAAGAGACCCAGTACTTC
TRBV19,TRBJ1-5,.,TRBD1,CASSITGAGNQPQHF,TGTGCCAGTAGTATCACAGGGGCGGGCAATCAGCCCCAGCATTTT
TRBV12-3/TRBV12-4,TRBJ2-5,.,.,CASSLGTRAGGETQYF,TGTGCCAGCAGTTTAGGAACTAGGGCTGGTGGGGAGACCCAGTACTTC
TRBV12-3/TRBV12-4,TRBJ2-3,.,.,CASSFRSRGTDTQYF,TGTGCCAGCAGTTTTAGGTCCCGCGGCACAGATACGCAGTATTTT
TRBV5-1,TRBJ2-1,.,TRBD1,CASSSLGTGEFF,TGCGCCAGCAGCTCGCTGGGGACAGGGGAGTTCTTC
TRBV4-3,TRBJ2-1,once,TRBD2,CASSPGTTTYNEQFF,TGCGCCAGCAGCCCCGGGACTACCACCTACAATGAGCAGTTCTTC
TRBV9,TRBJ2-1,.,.,CASSASNGGYNEQFF,TGTGCCAGCAGCGCCAGTAATGGGGGCTACAATGAGCAGTTCTTC
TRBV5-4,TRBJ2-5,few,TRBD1,CASSPVQGAPEETQYF,TGTGCCAGCAGCCCCGTACAGGGGGCCCCGGAAGAGACCCAGTACTTC
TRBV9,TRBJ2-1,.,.,CASSRDSPLGGYNEQFF,TGTGCCAGCAGCCGGGACTCGCCGTTGGGGGGCTACAATGAGCAGTTCTTC
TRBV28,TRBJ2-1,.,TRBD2,CASSLTSGSLDNEQFF,TGTGCCAGCAGTCTTACTAGCGGGAGCCTGGACAATGAGCAGTTCTTC
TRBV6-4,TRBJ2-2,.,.,CASSDSYDSGELFF,TGTGCCAGCAGTGACTCTTACGACAGCGGGGAGCTGTTTTTT
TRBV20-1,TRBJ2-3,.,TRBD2,CSARDRAGGYSTDTQYF,TGCAGTGCTAGAGATAGAGCGGGGGGATATAGCACAGATACGCAGTATTTT
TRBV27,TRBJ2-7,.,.,CASRDTLGQAYEQYF,TGTGCCAGCAGGGACACCCTCGGCCAGGCCTACGAGCAGTACTTC
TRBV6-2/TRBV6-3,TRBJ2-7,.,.,CASRGEQYF,TGTGCCAGCAGGGGCGAGCAGTACTTC
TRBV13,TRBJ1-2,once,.,CASSSNLDLVLYGYTF,TGTGCCAGCAGCTCCAACCTTGACCTGGTCCTCTATGGCTACACCTTC
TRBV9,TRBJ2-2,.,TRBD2,CASSAHPGLAVSITGELFF,TGTGCCAGCAGCGCCCACCCGGGACTAGCGGTATCAATCACCGGGGAGCTGTTTTTT
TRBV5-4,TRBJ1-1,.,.,CASSLNSGDTEAFF,TGTGCCAGCAGCTTGAACTCTGGAGACACTGAAGCTTTCTTT
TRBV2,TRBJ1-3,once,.,CASSREEGRVDTIYF,TGTGCCAGCAGCCGTGAGGAGGGGCGGGTAGACACCATATATTTT
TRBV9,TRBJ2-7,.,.,CASSVGAWALGYEQYF,TGTGCCAGCAGCGTAGGAGCGTGGGCATTAGGCTACGAGCAGTACTTC
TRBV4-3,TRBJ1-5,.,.,CASSQLHSDNQPQHF,TGCGCCAGCAGCCAACTCCACAGCGACAATCAGCCCCAGCATTTT
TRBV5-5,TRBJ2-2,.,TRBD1,CASSSQPGQTLRTGELFF,TGTGCCAGCAGCTCTCAACCGGGACAGACCCTTAGGACCGGGGAGCTGTTTTTT
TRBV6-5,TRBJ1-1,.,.,CASSYGGSFTEAFF,TGTGCCAGCAGTTACGGGGGTTCTTTCACTGAAGCTTTCTTT
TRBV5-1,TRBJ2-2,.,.,CASSPETGTGELFF,TGCGCCAGCAGCCCGGAAACTGGGACCGGGGAGCTGTTTTTT
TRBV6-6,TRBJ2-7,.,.,CASSLRISSHEQYF,TGTGCCAGCAGTTTACGGATAAGTTCCCACGAGCAGTACTTC
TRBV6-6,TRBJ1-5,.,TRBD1,CASSYLGTESNQPQHF,TGTGCCAGCAGTTACCTTGGGACAGAAAGCAATCAGCCCCAGCATTTT
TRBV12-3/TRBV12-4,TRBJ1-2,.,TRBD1,CASSFGTDSGYTF,TGTGCCAGCAGTTTTGGGACAGATAGTGGCTACACCTTC